The clone carrying this T cell receptor (beta chain) was detected a few times. Its specificity is unknown. The data are from a study of PD-L1 blockade in urothelial cancer. Whole-study context: Administration of atezolizumab to patients began in the mid-2010s, at 1,200 mg intravenously every 3 weeks. Blood was analyzed 3 weeks (second dose) and 6 weeks after treatment start. Male sex and bladder-origin urothelial cancer were recorded for twenty-five of 29 patients.

Time point meaning: pretreatment peripheral blood. Sequenced by immunoSEQ multiplex PCR; TCRdb stores in-frame clones only, minus some. The sample has just under 50,000 clones, around four fifths seen once. The study, taken as a whole, reports: Pretreatment TCR clonality in blood, when below the median, was predictive of better survival.

V was pared by 2 bases and J by 0 bases, with 10 bases between. CDR1 SEHNR and CDR2 FQNEAQ come from the germline V gene (reference sequence). CDR3 length: 15 amino acids. The V and J genes are TRBV7-9 and TRBJ1-1; possibly TRBD1 for D (5 bases). This TCR was recovered from a man in his 70s with urothelial cancer. The starting material was PBMCs, obtained around atezolizumab (anti-PD-L1) treatment. CDR3 nucleotides: TGTGCCAGCAGCTTACCCCTGACAGTGAACACTGAAGCTTTCTTT. Its protein product is CASSLPLTVNTEAFF. The variable domain in full, completed from reference TRBV7-9 and TRBJ1-1, reads DTGVSQNPRHKITKRGQNVTFRCDPISEHNRLYWYRQTLGQGPEFLTYFQNEAQLEKSRLLSDRFSAERPKGSFSTLEIQRTEQGDSAMYLCASSLPLTVNTEAFFGQGTRLTVV.